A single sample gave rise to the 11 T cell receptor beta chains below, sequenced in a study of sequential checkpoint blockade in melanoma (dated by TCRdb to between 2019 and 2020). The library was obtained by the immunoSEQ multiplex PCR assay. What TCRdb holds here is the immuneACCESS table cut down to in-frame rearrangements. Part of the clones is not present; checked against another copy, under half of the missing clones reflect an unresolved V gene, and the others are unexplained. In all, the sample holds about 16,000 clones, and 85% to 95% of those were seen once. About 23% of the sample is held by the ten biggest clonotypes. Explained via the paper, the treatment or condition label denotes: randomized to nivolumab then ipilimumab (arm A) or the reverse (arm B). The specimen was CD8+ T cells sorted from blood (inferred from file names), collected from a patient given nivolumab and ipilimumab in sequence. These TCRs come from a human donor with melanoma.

In DNA, the CDR3 is TGTGCCAGCAGAGGCACAGGGGGCTTTTATGGCTACACCTTC. This codes for CASRGTGGFYGYTF. The chain is built from TRBV27 and TRBJ1-2, with TRBD1 matching 9 bases. The CDR3 covers 14 residues. Germline V gene sequence: CDR1 MNHEY, CDR2 SMNVEV (reference sequence). V shed 6 bases and J 5 bases; nucleotides not matched to a gene: 7.

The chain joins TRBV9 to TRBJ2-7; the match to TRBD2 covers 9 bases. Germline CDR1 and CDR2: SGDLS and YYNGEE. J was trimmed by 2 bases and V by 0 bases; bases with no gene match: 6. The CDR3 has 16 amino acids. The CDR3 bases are TGTGCCAGCAGCGTAGAACGAGCGGGGGGTACCTACGAGCAGTACGTC. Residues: CASSVERAGGTYEQYV.

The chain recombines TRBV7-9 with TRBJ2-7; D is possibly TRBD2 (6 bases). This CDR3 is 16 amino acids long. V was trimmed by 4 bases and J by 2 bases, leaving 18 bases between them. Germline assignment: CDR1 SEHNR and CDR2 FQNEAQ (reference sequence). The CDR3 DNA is TGTGCCAGCAGCTCCGCCGGACTACAGCCAACCTACGAGCAGTACTTC. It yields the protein CASSSAGLQPTYEQYF.

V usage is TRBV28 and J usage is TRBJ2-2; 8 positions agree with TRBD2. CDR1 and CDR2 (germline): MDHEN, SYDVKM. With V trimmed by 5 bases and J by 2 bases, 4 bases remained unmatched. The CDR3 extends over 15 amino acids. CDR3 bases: TGTGCCAGCAGTAAAACTAGCGGTAACACCGGGGAGCTGTTTTTT. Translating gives CASSKTSGNTGELFF. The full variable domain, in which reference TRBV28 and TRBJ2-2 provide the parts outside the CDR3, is DVKVTQSSRYLVKRTGEKVFLECVQDMDHENMFWYRQDPGLGLRLIYFSYDVKMKEKGDIPEGYSVSREKKERFSLILESASTNQTSMYLCASSKTSGNTGELFFGEGSRLTVL.

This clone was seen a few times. The CDR3 bases are TGTGCCAGCAGCGTAACCAGGGCTGGAAACACCATATATTTT. This gives the protein CASSVTRAGNTIYF. The chain is built from TRBV9 and TRBJ1-3; perhaps TRBD1 as D (5 bases). This CDR3 spans 14 amino acids. Germline V lookup: CDR1 SGDLS, CDR2 YYNGEE. Trimming took 1 base from V and 2 from J, leaving 7 bases between them.

The CDR3: CARSLKDRMVYEQYV. DNA of the CDR3: TGTGCCAGAAGCTTGAAGGACAGGATGGTCTACGAGCAGTACGTC. This chain links TRBV5-3 with TRBJ2-7; 7 positions agree with TRBD1. TRBV5-3 is filed as an ORF, its function uncertain. The CDR3 is 15 residues long. V shed 1 base, J shed 3 bases, and the junction held 7 bases outside the gene matches.

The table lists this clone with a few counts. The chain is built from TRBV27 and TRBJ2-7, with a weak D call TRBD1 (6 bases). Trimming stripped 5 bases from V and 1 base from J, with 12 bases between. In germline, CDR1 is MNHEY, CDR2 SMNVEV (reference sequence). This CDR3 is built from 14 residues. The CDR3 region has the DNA TGTGCCAGCAGTCCAAACGACAGGTCCTACGAGCAGTACTTC. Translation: CASSPNDRSYEQYF.

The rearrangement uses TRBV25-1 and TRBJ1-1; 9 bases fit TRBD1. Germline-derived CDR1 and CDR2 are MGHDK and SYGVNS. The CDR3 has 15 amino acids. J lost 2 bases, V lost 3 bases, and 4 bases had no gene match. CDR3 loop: CASSDWGQGNTEAFF. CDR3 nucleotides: TGTGCCAGCAGTGATTGGGGACAGGGAAACACTGAAGCTTTCTTT. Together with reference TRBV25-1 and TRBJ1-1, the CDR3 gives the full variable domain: EADIYQTPRYLVIGTGKKITLECSQTMGHDKMYWYQQDPGMELHLIHYSYGVNSTEKGDLSSESTVSRIRTEHFPLTLESARPSHTSQYLCASSDWGQGNTEAFFGQGTRLTVV.

The CDR3 here is CASSPPRANEKLFF. DNA for the CDR3: TGTGCCAGCTCACCACCGAGGGCTAATGAAAAACTGTTTTTT. This chain uses TRBV18 with TRBJ1-4; no reliable D call. The CDR3 runs to 14 residues. Germline CDR1 is KGHSH and CDR2 is LQKENI. Trimming stripped 0 bases from V and 3 bases from J, with 5 bases between. Filled out from reference TRBV18 and TRBJ1-4, the complete variable domain reads NAGVMQNPRHLVRRRGQEARLRCSPMKGHSHVYWYRQLPEEGLKFMVYLQKENIIDESGMPKERFSAEFPKEGPSILRIQQVVRGDSAAYFCASSPPRANEKLFFGSGTQLSVL.

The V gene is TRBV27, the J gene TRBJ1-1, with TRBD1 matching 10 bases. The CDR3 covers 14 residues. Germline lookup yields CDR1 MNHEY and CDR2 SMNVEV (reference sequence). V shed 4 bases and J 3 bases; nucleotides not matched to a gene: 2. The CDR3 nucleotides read TGTGCCAGCAGTTCAGGACAGGGGGACACTGAAGCTTTCTTT. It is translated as CASSSGQGDTEAFF.

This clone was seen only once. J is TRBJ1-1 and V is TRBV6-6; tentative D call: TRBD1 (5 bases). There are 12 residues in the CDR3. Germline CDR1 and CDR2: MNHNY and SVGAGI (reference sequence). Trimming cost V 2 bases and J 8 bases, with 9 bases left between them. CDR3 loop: CASSYGAPEAFF. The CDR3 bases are TGTGCCAGCAGTTACGGGGCACCGGAAGCTTTCTTT.